The 20 T cell receptor beta chains reported below all come from one sample, sequenced in a study of blood T cell repertoires in COVID-19. TCRdb keeps only in-frame clones here, not all; method: immunoSEQ multiplex PCR. The sample lists hundreds of thousands of clones; roughly 87% were seen once. Sequencing used PBMCs or T cells enriched from blood (not recorded which). The receptor source for this set is a woman in her thirties who had recovered from COVID-19.

The chain couples TRBV4-1 to TRBJ1-1; 7 nucleotides align to TRBD1. With 1 base clipped from V and 11 bases from J, the junction kept 19 bases outside the gene matches. This CDR3 has 17 amino acids. Per the germline V gene, CDR1 is MGHRA and CDR2 is YSYEKL. CDR3 in DNA: TGCGCCAGCAGCCAAGCCGCACCAATCCCCCGGGACAGCGGGGCTTTCTTT. Translation gives CASSQAAPIPRDSGAFF.

This chain joins TRBV10-2 and TRBJ2-1; D perhaps matches TRBD2 (7 bases). Trimming removed 8 bases from V and 3 bases from J, with 11 bases in between. The CDR3 is 13 residues long. Germline V gene sequence: CDR1 WSHSY, CDR2 SAAADI. CDR3 residues: CASGGGFYNEQFF. The CDR3 DNA sequence: TGCGCCAGCGGCGGGGGCTTCTACAATGAGCAGTTCTTC.

In this sample, this clone turned up once. This chain connects TRBV9 to TRBJ1-2; 8 bases align to TRBD1. V was pared by 3 bases and J by 6 bases, with 7 bases of the junction left unmatched. The CDR3 has 14 amino acids. Looked up from germline, CDR1 is SGDLS and CDR2 is YYNGEE. CDR3 nucleotide sequence: TGTGCCAGCAGCGCGCTCCGACAGGGGCATGGCTACACCTTC. Protein: CASSALRQGHGYTF.

The chain uses TRBV12-3 or TRBV12-4 and TRBJ1-1, with D perhaps TRBD1 (5 bases). The CDR3 contains 13 residues. The V and J ends lost 9 bases and 11 bases respectively, with 22 bases between them. CDR3 sequence (DNA): TGTGCCAGTAAATTCTCCCCACAGGCGGGGGCTTTCTTT. This codes for CASKFSPQAGAFF.

The chain has TRBV2 and TRBJ1-1; 7 nucleotides agree with TRBD1. The CDR3 sequence is 15 residues long. V lost 6 bases, J lost 1 base, and 8 bases stayed unmatched. The germline CDR1 and CDR2 sequences are SNHLY and FYNNEI. The DNA for the CDR3 is TGTGCCAGCAGCCCACACAGGGGCTCGAACACTGAAGCTTTCTTT. Protein sequence: CASSPHRGSNTEAFF.

This clone was recorded once. The J gene is TRBJ2-3, the V gene TRBV29-1; the match to TRBD2 covers 8 bases. CDR1 and CDR2 from the germline V gene are SQVTM and ANQGSEA. V shed 7 bases and J 3 bases; nucleotides not matched to a gene: 9. The CDR3 length is 14 residues. The CDR3 spells CSASSGEVTDTQYF. The CDR3 DNA reads as TGCAGCGCCAGTAGCGGGGAGGTAACAGATACGCAGTATTTT.

The V call is TRBV30, the J call TRBJ1-2; 10 bases match TRBD1. The V and J ends lost 3 bases and 3 bases, in that order; junction bases with no gene match: 13. The CDR3 length is 17 residues. Germline-derived CDR1 and CDR2 are GTSNPN and SVGIG (reference sequence). CDR3 sequence reads: CAWRGQGLTEKDYGYTF. CDR3 DNA: TGTGCCTGGAGGGGACAGGGGCTCACCGAGAAAGACTATGGCTACACCTTC.

The rearrangement joins TRBV5-3 to TRBJ1-5, with TRBD1 as a possible D gene (6 bases). TRBV5-3 belongs to the ORF category, with a function that is uncertain. V was pared by 4 bases and J by 4 bases, with 18 bases between. The CDR3 covers 16 residues. CDR3 in amino acids: CARSITNRDKNQPQHF. CDR3 DNA sequence: TGTGCCAGAAGCATAACCAACCGGGACAAGAATCAGCCCCAGCATTTT.

This clone was detected once. The V gene is TRBV7-9, the J gene TRBJ2-7, with unresolved D. Germline loops: CDR1 SEHNR, CDR2 FQNEAQ (reference sequence). The CDR3 covers 14 residues. V lost 5 bases and J lost 2, with 13 bases in between. The CDR3 DNA is TGTGCCAGCAGCCCCCCGGGTTTGGCCTACGAGCAGTACTTC. Protein: CASSPPGLAYEQYF. The whole variable domain, filled in from reference TRBV7-9 and TRBJ2-7, reads DTGVSQNPRHKITKRGQNVTFRCDPISEHNRLYWYRQTLGQGPEFLTYFQNEAQLEKSRLLSDRFSAERPKGSFSTLEIQRTEQGDSAMYLCASSPPGLAYEQYFGPGTRLTVT.

This sequence joins TRBV18 and TRBJ1-2; 9 nucleotides line up with TRBD1. CDR3 length: 15 amino acids. Per the germline V gene, CDR1 is KGHSH and CDR2 is LQKENI. The V gene end was trimmed by 0 bases and the J gene end by 5 bases; junction bases not matched to a gene: 4. DNA of the CDR3: TGTGCCAGCTCACCACCGACAGGGGGGGAGTATGGCTACACCTTC. Translated: CASSPPTGGEYGYTF.

The chain combines TRBV14 with TRBJ1-2, with a possible D match to TRBD1 (5 bases). The CDR3 length is 13 residues. Trimming stripped 4 bases from V and 7 bases from J, with 13 bases between. CDR1 and CDR2 (germline): SGHDN, FVKESK. DNA of the CDR3: TGTGCCAGCAGCCTCAATAGGGGAACTGGCTACACCTTC. The encoded protein is CASSLNRGTGYTF.

The gene calls are TRBV5-5 and TRBJ1-5; D is unresolved. This CDR3 contains 15 residues. V dropped 4 bases and J dropped 3 bases, with 14 bases sitting between them. Germline V lookup: CDR1 SGHKS, CDR2 YYEKEE (reference sequence). CDR3 protein: CASSRLRGSNQPQHF. CDR3 DNA sequence: TGTGCCAGCAGCCGTCTACGGGGTTCCAATCAGCCCCAGCATTTT.

The chain uses TRBV3-1 (or the pseudogene TRBV3-2) and TRBJ2-2; unclear D gene. Trimming shortened V by 0 bases and J by 9 bases, and 11 bases separated the two germline ends. There are 14 residues in the CDR3. The germline V gene has CDR1 LGHDT and CDR2 YNNKEL (reference sequence). The CDR3 nucleotides read TGTGCCAGCAGCCAAGAACCCCCATGGCGGGAGCTGTTTTTT. Protein product: CASSQEPPWRELFF.

The V and J genes are TRBV18 and TRBJ1-1; D is undetermined. This CDR3 spans 15 amino acids. Trimming took 2 bases from V and 0 from J, leaving 10 bases between them. CDR1 KGHSH and CDR2 LQKENI come from the germline V gene. This CDR3 is CASSPGKVVNTEAFF. The CDR3 coding sequence is TGTGCCAGCTCACCAGGCAAAGTGGTGAACACTGAAGCTTTCTTT.

The chain has TRBV6-4 and TRBJ2-1; no definite D call. V lost 2 bases and J 6 bases, leaving 11 bases between the germline ends. The CDR3 runs 14 residues. Germline V gene sequence: CDR1 MRHNA, CDR2 SNTAGT. The CDR3 DNA is TGTGCCAGCAGTGACCCCCGACTGGGCAATGAGCAGTTCTTC. This translates into CASSDPRLGNEQFF.

The CDR3 nucleotides read TGTGCCACCGGGGGGGCCATAGCTGGAAACACCATATATTTT. As protein: CATGGAIAGNTIYF. The chain is built from TRBV19 and TRBJ1-3; a weak D match, TRBD1 (6 bases). V lost 10 bases and J 2 bases, leaving 15 bases between the germline ends. Per germline, CDR1 LNHDA and CDR2 SQIVND (reference sequence). This CDR3 is 14 amino acids long.

The rearrangement joins TRBV5-1 to TRBJ1-5; D is possibly TRBD1 (6 bases). Germline values: CDR1 SGHRS, CDR2 YFSETQ. This CDR3 spans 15 amino acids. V lost 4 bases and J lost 2, with 13 bases in between. CDR3 DNA sequence: TGCGCCAGCAGCATCAGGGGTGATCGCAATCAGCCCCAGCATTTT. This encodes CASSIRGDRNQPQHF. Filled out from reference TRBV5-1 and TRBJ1-5, the complete variable domain reads KAGVTQTPRYLIKTRGQQVTLSCSPISGHRSVSWYQQTPGQGLQFLFEYFSETQRNKGNFPGRFSGRQFSNSRSEMNVSTLELGDSALYLCASSIRGDRNQPQHFGDGTRLSIL.

The gene calls are TRBV6-4 and TRBJ1-2; D ambiguous. V gave up 4 bases and J gave up 0 bases, with 9 bases separating them. Germline-derived CDR1 and CDR2 are MRHNA and SNTAGT. This CDR3 comprises 14 residues. The CDR3 protein is CASSVAVANYGYTF. DNA for the CDR3: TGTGCCAGCAGTGTGGCGGTAGCTAACTATGGCTACACCTTC.

This chain uses TRBV4-1 with TRBJ2-1; D remains unclear. The V end was cut by 5 bases, the J end by 3 bases, with 8 bases between. Germline V gene lookup returns CDR1 MGHRA and CDR2 YSYEKL. This CDR3 comprises 13 residues. The CDR3 protein is CASSWARYNEQFF. CDR3 coding DNA: TGCGCCAGCAGCTGGGCGCGCTACAATGAGCAGTTCTTC.

The CDR3 spells CAISAGTSGTYNEQFF. Written as DNA, the CDR3 is TGTGCCATCAGTGCCGGGACTAGCGGGACCTACAATGAGCAGTTCTTC. The chain couples TRBV10-3 to TRBJ2-1; 13 bases are shared with TRBD2. Germline V gene data show CDR1 as ENHRY and CDR2 as SYGVKD. Losses at the gene ends were 4 bases for V and 2 bases for J; bases not matched to a gene: 2. CDR3 length equals 16 residues.